This T cell receptor beta chain was sequenced for a study of Ad26.COV2.S vaccination and SARS-CoV-2 variants. Study at large: By the intramuscular route, Ad26.COV2.S was given once, or twice 56 days apart.

Data came from immunoSEQ multiplex PCR; TCRdb stores just in-frame clones and leaves some out. This sample has 440,000 or so clones, with about 90% found just once. V dropped 5 bases and J dropped 0 bases, with 10 bases sitting between them. Per germline, CDR1 MDHEN and CDR2 SYDVKM. This CDR3 has 15 amino acids. Treatment meaning: around 19 received Ad26.COV2.S at low or high dose, single or two shots; roughly 5 received placebo; per-sample allocation not given. On day 63 after the first injection, vaccine and placebo recipients gave samples. Donation came from an adult in Boston who was aged 18-55 years.

The sequence was collected from a person aged 18 to 65 who received the Ad26.COV2.S COVID-19 vaccine or a placebo. V and J are TRBV28 and TRBJ1-4, with D perhaps matching TRBD1 (5 bases). Here the sequenced sample was peripheral blood, taken in a trial of Ad26.COV2.S vaccine versus placebo. The CDR3 loop is CASSAWGATNEKLFF. The CDR3 bases are TGTGCCAGCAGTGCCTGGGGGGCAACTAATGAAAAACTGTTTTTT.